The 20 T cell receptor beta chains below all came from one sample that was sequenced in a study of blood T cell repertoires in COVID-19. Some clones are missing from TCRdb's copy, which holds only in-frame ones; the method was immunoSEQ multiplex PCR. The sample has about 150,000 clones, 80% to 90% seen once; the top ten hold roughly two fifths. Sample: peripheral blood. These receptors were collected from a human donor in a cohort sampled during active COVID-19.

The genes are TRBV3-1 (or the pseudogene TRBV3-2) and TRBJ1-6, with 8 positions matching TRBD1. The V segment lost 1 base and the J segment 7 bases; nucleotides outside the gene matches: 3. This CDR3 region has 15 residues. Germline V lookup: CDR1 LGHDT, CDR2 YNNKEL (reference sequence). The CDR3 coding sequence is TGTGCCAGCAGCCAAGTCGGACAGGGAAATTCACCCCTCCACTTT. Translation: CASSQVGQGNSPLHF.

The chain recombines TRBV5-6 with TRBJ2-4, with 15 positions matching TRBD2. This CDR3 spans 19 amino acids. Germline V gene data show CDR1 as SGHDT and CDR2 as YYEEEE. The V segment lost 3 bases and the J segment 3 bases; nucleotides outside the gene matches: 10. The CDR3 bases are TGTGCCAGCAGCTCCGGACTAGCGGGGGGGCTCGACTTCAAAAACATTCAGTACTTC. Translated: CASSSGLAGGLDFKNIQYF.

The chain is built from TRBV6-2 or TRBV6-3 and TRBJ2-2, with D perhaps TRBD1 (5 bases). With 2 bases removed from V and 2 bases from J, the gap between germline ends came to 18 bases. This CDR3 region has 18 residues. Germline V gene sequence: CDR1 MNHEY, CDR2 SVGEGT. CDR3 sequence (DNA): TGTGCCAGCAGTTACAACGGCAGGGAAAAGATTAACACCGGGGAGCTGTTTTTT. It codes for CASSYNGREKINTGELFF.

The gene calls are TRBV7-6 and TRBJ1-5; 10 positions agree with TRBD1. Germline loops: CDR1 SGHVS, CDR2 FNYEAQ. The CDR3 loop spans 15 amino acids. With 5 bases clipped from V and 3 bases from J, the junction kept 4 bases outside the gene matches. CDR3 DNA: TGTGCCAGCAGCCGTGGGACAGGGGTCAATCAGCCCCAGCATTTT. Protein sequence: CASSRGTGVNQPQHF.

The rearrangement links TRBV7-2 to TRBJ1-3, with 8 bases identical to TRBD1. The CDR3 extends over 14 amino acids. Germline V gene sequence: CDR1 SGHTA, CDR2 FQGNSA. Trimming took 6 bases from V and 5 from J; bases not matched to a gene: 6. CDR3 DNA sequence: TGTGCCAGCAGAACTACAGGGGGGCGAAACACCATATATTTT. It codes for CASRTTGGRNTIYF.

In this sample, this clone turned up many times. The chain couples TRBV7-2 to TRBJ2-3; D possibly corresponds to TRBD2 (5 bases). CDR1 is SGHTA and CDR2 is FQGNSA in the germline V gene. Trimming shortened V by 3 bases and J by 5 bases, and 12 bases separated the two germline ends. CDR3 length equals 14 residues. The CDR3: CASSFRGEKDTQYF. In DNA form, the CDR3 reads TGTGCCAGCAGCTTCCGTGGGGAGAAAGATACGCAGTATTTT.

The chain has TRBV11-2 and TRBJ1-2; D is uncertain. The CDR3 has 15 residues. V lost 1 base and J 1 base, leaving 10 bases between the germline ends. Germline V gene data show CDR1 as SGHAT and CDR2 as FQNNGV. The DNA for the CDR3 is TGTGCCAGCAGCTTAGGGGTGGGGAGTAACTATGGCTACACCTTC. It translates to CASSLGVGSNYGYTF.

This clone was seen a single time. The chain carries TRBV28 and TRBJ1-2; TRBD1 might be the D (6 bases). Per germline, CDR1 MDHEN and CDR2 SYDVKM. Between the trimmed V and J ends, which lost 5 bases and 3 bases, there was a span of 10 bases. The CDR3 runs 13 residues. CDR3: CASSPGQHYGYTF. CDR3 coding DNA: TGTGCCAGCAGTCCCGGACAGCACTATGGCTACACCTTC.

The chain is built from TRBV5-4 and TRBJ1-2, with 9 positions matching TRBD1. V lost 1 base, J lost 8 bases, and 9 bases stayed unmatched. CDR3 size: 15 residues. The germline V gene has CDR1 SGHNT and CDR2 YYREEE (reference sequence). DNA for the CDR3: TGTGCCAGCAGCTTGCCCGGACAGGGGTTTAGCGGCTACACCTTC. Translating it yields CASSLPGQGFSGYTF.

The chain is built from TRBV4-3 and TRBJ2-1; D not certain. The V gene lost 0 bases and the J gene lost 8 bases, with 8 bases spanning the gap. The CDR3 is 13 residues long. Looked up from germline, CDR1 is LGHNA and CDR2 is YSLEER. The CDR3 DNA reads TGCGCCAGCAGCCAAGATCGGTATGATGAGCAGTTCTTC. Encoded protein: CASSQDRYDEQFF.

The chain joins TRBV7-3 to TRBJ1-2; TRBD1 matches 7 bases. The ends lost 3 bases at V and 6 bases at J; junction bases unmatched: 7. Germline CDR1 SGHTA, CDR2 FQGTGA. The CDR3 extends over 14 amino acids. CDR3 in DNA: TGTGCCAGCAGCTTGGCAGGGGGTCGCGATGGCTACACCTTC. Translating it yields CASSLAGGRDGYTF.

This chain links TRBV5-4 with TRBJ1-2; D remains unclear. Germline assignment: CDR1 SGHNT and CDR2 YYREEE (reference sequence). The CDR3 covers 16 residues. Trimming left V 0 bases short and J 8 bases short, with 20 bases between. The CDR3 DNA follows: TGTGCCAGCAGCTTGGCGGGCCCGAGGCGGACTAGCGGCTACACCTTC. It translates to CASSLAGPRRTSGYTF.

The rearrangement links TRBV29-1 to TRBJ1-2; D unclear. CDR3 size: 11 residues. Germline V gene lookup returns CDR1 SQVTM and CDR2 ANQGSEA. Deletions cut 3 bases from V and 5 bases from J, with 7 bases between. Here the CDR3 DNA reads TGCAGCGTTGATTACCAGTATGGCTACACCTTC. Its protein product is CSVDYQYGYTF.

This rearrangement joins TRBV27 to TRBJ1-1, with TRBD1 matching over 9 bases. The CDR3 spans 14 residues. Germline V gene sequence: CDR1 MNHEY, CDR2 SMNVEV (reference sequence). Losses at the gene ends were 4 bases for V and 6 bases for J; bases not matched to a gene: 6. The CDR3 loop is CASSSGQGKPEAFF. CDR3 nucleotide sequence: TGTGCCAGCAGTTCCGGACAGGGGAAACCTGAAGCTTTCTTT.

In its sample, this clone was seen a few times. The chain is built from TRBV7-9 and TRBJ1-2; D call uncertain. V was pared by 4 bases and J by 7 bases, with 10 bases between. This CDR3 is 12 amino acids long. From germline, CDR1 is SEHNR and CDR2 FQNEAQ (reference sequence). CDR3 coding DNA: TGTGCCAGCAGCTCCGAAGCATTTGGCTACACCTTC. Translation: CASSSEAFGYTF.

This chain connects TRBV19 to TRBJ2-2; 7 positions agree with TRBD1. CDR1 LNHDA and CDR2 SQIVND come from the germline V gene (reference sequence). CDR3 length: 14 amino acids. The J segment lost 6 bases and the V segment lost 3 bases, leaving 4 bases of the junction unmatched. CDR3 sequence: CASSIIQGAGELFF. In DNA, the CDR3 is TGTGCCAGTAGTATCATCCAGGGGGCCGGGGAGCTGTTTTTT. Full variable domain (missing parts from reference TRBV19 and TRBJ2-2): DGGITQSPKYLFRKEGQNVTLSCEQNLNHDAMYWYRQDPGQGLRLIYYSQIVNDFQKGDIAEGYSVSREKKESFPLTVTSAQKNPTAFYLCASSIIQGAGELFFGEGSRLTVL.

This clone showed up just once. V usage is TRBV4-1 and J usage is TRBJ2-2; 10 bases fit TRBD2. In germline, CDR1 is MGHRA, CDR2 YSYEKL. This CDR3 has 16 residues. With 4 bases clipped from V and 5 bases from J, the junction kept 7 bases outside the gene matches. The DNA for the CDR3 is TGCGCCAGCAGCCTGGAGCTAGCGGGAGCTACCGGGGAGCTGTTTTTT. It codes for CASSLELAGATGELFF.

The gene calls are TRBV5-6 and TRBJ1-2, with D possibly TRBD1 on 6 matching bases. Germline V gives CDR1 SGHDT, CDR2 YYEEEE. CDR3 length equals 15 residues. V was pared by 2 bases and J by 7 bases, with 18 bases between. The CDR3 DNA is TGTGCCAGCAGCTTTACATCCGGGACAACCCTTGGCTACACCTTC. Amino acid sequence: CASSFTSGTTLGYTF.

This clone was picked up one time. The chain employs TRBV6-5 and TRBJ1-1; D remains unclear. The CDR3 has 14 residues. From germline, CDR1 is MNHEY and CDR2 SVGAGI. Trimming took 5 bases from V and 3 from J, leaving 13 bases between them. CDR3 sequence (DNA): TGTGCCAGCAGTCCCCGCGGCTTGGACACTGAAGCTTTCTTT. Encoded protein: CASSPRGLDTEAFF.

This clone has a handful of counts. The V and J genes are TRBV11-2 and TRBJ1-1, with 10 bases that match TRBD1. The trim removed 0 bases at V and 4 bases at J, leaving 2 bases unmatched. Germline assignment: CDR1 SGHAT and CDR2 FQNNGV. The CDR3 is 15 residues long. The CDR3 DNA follows: TGTGCCAGCAGCTTAGAAAGGACAGGGGGCACTGAAGCTTTCTTT. Translation gives CASSLERTGGTEAFF.